These 27 T cell receptor beta chains came from one sample sequenced in a study of T cells in Graves' hyperthyroidism and ophthalmopathy. Amplification yielded TCR beta CDR3 regions, with RNA transcripts as the source. TCR CDR3 regions were first amplified by RT-PCR with HTBI primers. TCRdb re-called the multiplex PCR reads through MiXCR, storing one row per CDR3 protein. The table has 490,000 or so distinct CDR3 sequences, 20% to 25% seen once. The sample consisted of blood. The receptors here all came from a woman in her 70s with Graves' ophthalmopathy.

This clonotype has at least ten counts. The rearrangement links TRBV6-1 to TRBJ1-2; 7 bases align to TRBD1. The CDR3 contains 12 residues. Germline V gene data show CDR1 as MNHNS and CDR2 as SASEGT. The V segment lost 8 bases and the J segment 4 bases; nucleotides outside the gene matches: 4. CDR3 sequence: CASRDSAYGYTF. CDR3 coding DNA: TGTGCCAGCCGGGACAGCGCCTATGGCTACACCTTC.

This clonotype occurred a few times. The DNA for the CDR3 is TGTGCCAGCAGTGAATGGAGCGGGAGGGCCGTCACCGGGGAGCTGTTTTTT. Translation: CASSEWSGRAVTGELFF. The genes are TRBV6-1 and TRBJ2-2; 10 nucleotides line up with TRBD2. Trimming cost V 2 bases and J 4 bases; bases outside gene matches: 7. Germline assignment: CDR1 MNHNS and CDR2 SASEGT. This CDR3 is 17 amino acids long.

This clonotype showed up just a few times. The chain has TRBV11-2 and TRBJ1-2; D gene ambiguous. CDR3 length equals 9 residues. The germline V gene encodes CDR1 SGHAT and CDR2 FQNNGV. Trimming took off 5 bases at V and 13 bases at J, with 8 bases between the two ends. CDR3 sequence (DNA): TGTGCCAGCAGCCCGACATTCACCTTC. Translation gives CASSPTFTF.

The chain employs TRBV6-1 and TRBJ2-1; D is perhaps TRBD1 (5 bases). The CDR3 has 14 amino acids. V was clipped by 7 bases and J by 8 bases, with 18 bases between them. Germline V gives CDR1 MNHNS, CDR2 SASEGT. The CDR3 protein is CASITAGSGDEQFF. The CDR3 coding sequence is TGTGCCAGCATTACGGCAGGGTCGGGCGATGAGCAGTTCTTC.

This clonotype was seen ten or more times. The chain has TRBV12-3 or TRBV12-4 and TRBJ2-2; 11 nucleotides align to TRBD1. V was clipped by 6 bases and J by 4 bases; unmatched bases: 4. This CDR3 has 15 amino acids. In DNA form, the CDR3 reads TGTGCCAGCAGACCCGGGACAGGGGGCACCGGGGAGCTGTTTTTT. Translation: CASRPGTGGTGELFF.

This clonotype was observed a few times. The rearrangement links TRBV7-9 to TRBJ2-5; TRBD2 aligns across 7 bases. The CDR3 runs to 15 residues. CDR1 SEHNR and CDR2 FQNEAQ come from the germline V gene (reference sequence). V dropped 3 bases and J dropped 4; count of bases not matched to a gene: 8. DNA for the CDR3: TGTGCCAGCAGCTTGGCAGCGGGGATTGGAGAGACCCAGTACTTC. It specifies CASSLAAGIGETQYF. Together with reference TRBV7-9 and TRBJ2-5, the CDR3 gives the full variable domain: DTGVSQNPRHKITKRGQNVTFRCDPISEHNRLYWYRQTLGQGPEFLTYFQNEAQLEKSRLLSDRFSAERPKGSFSTLEIQRTEQGDSAMYLCASSLAAGIGETQYFGPGTRLLVL.

A word on this clonotype: The junction differs from germline at one of its ends, possibly a read error. The V gene is TRBV2, the J gene TRBJ2-1; D gene uncertain. The CDR3 has 15 residues. CDR1 and CDR2 from the germline V gene are SNHLY and FYNNEI. In nucleotides, the CDR3 is TGTGCCTGCAGAGAACTCGGCGCAACATTAAATGAGCAGTTCTTC. Its translation: CACRELGATLNEQFF.

J is TRBJ2-1 and V is TRBV5-1, with a weak D call TRBD1 (5 bases). The germline V gene encodes CDR1 SGHRS and CDR2 YFSETQ. The CDR3 is 13 amino acids. V gave up 1 base and J gave up 9 bases, with 11 bases separating them. CDR3 sequence reads: CASSLSQGTEQFF. The CDR3 region has the DNA TGCGCCAGCAGCTTGAGCCAGGGCACTGAGCAGTTCTTC.

This chain connects TRBV6-1 to TRBJ1-1, with D perhaps TRBD1 (6 bases). V shed 7 bases and J shed 0 bases, with 15 bases lying between them. This CDR3 is 15 amino acids long. Germline lookup yields CDR1 MNHNS and CDR2 SASEGT. CDR3 nucleotides: TGTGCCAGCACCAGAGGGGGTCCGATGAACACTGAAGCTTTCTTT. It is translated as CASTRGGPMNTEAFF.

This clonotype was observed a few times. This sequence joins TRBV4-1 and TRBJ2-3; D unresolved. From germline, CDR1 is MGHRA and CDR2 YSYEKL. CDR3 length equals 14 residues. V was trimmed by 1 base and J by 8 bases, leaving 13 bases between them. The CDR3 DNA sequence: TGCGCCAGCAGCCAAGTCTTGGGTGTCGGTACGCAGTATTTT. Its protein product is CASSQVLGVGTQYF.

The rearrangement uses TRBV28 and TRBJ2-7; 8 bases map to TRBD2. The V gene's germline CDR1 is MDHEN and CDR2 SYDVKM. The junction had 8 bases not matched to a gene; V was cut back by 5 bases and J by 5 bases. The CDR3 is 14 amino acids. This CDR3 reads CASSDRTSFDEQYF. The CDR3 DNA reads as TGTGCCAGCAGTGACAGGACTAGCTTCGACGAGCAGTACTTC.

The gene calls are TRBV6-1 and TRBJ1-1; perhaps TRBD1 as D (6 bases). Germline V lookup: CDR1 MNHNS, CDR2 SASEGT. The CDR3 consists of 14 residues. V dropped 8 bases and J dropped 4 bases, with 17 bases sitting between them. The CDR3 protein is CASPRQAGTTEAFF. CDR3 in DNA: TGTGCCAGCCCGAGACAGGCGGGGACCACTGAAGCTTTCTTT.

This clonotype was counted between two and nine times. The chain couples TRBV29-1 to TRBJ1-1, with TRBD1 as a possible D gene (5 bases). The germline gives CDR1 SQVTM, CDR2 ANQGSEA. The length of the CDR3 is 14 residues. V was pared by 6 bases and J by 1 base, with 15 bases between. The CDR3 DNA reads TGCAGCGTCTCGGGGCCAGCCACGAACACTGAAGCTTTCTTT. Encoded protein: CSVSGPATNTEAFF.

This clonotype was counted between two and nine times. The chain joins TRBV28 to TRBJ1-1, with TRBD1 matching 12 bases. This CDR3 region has 15 residues. J gave up 5 bases and V 4 bases, and 5 bases lay outside the gene matches. CDR1 is MDHEN, CDR2 SYDVKM, per germline. CDR3 sequence (DNA): TGTGCCAGCAGTTCCCCGGGACAGGGGGCAACTGAAGCTTTCTTT. Translation: CASSSPGQGATEAFF.

V usage is TRBV6-2 or TRBV6-3 and J usage is TRBJ2-2; D possibly corresponds to TRBD1 (5 bases). Germline values: CDR1 MNHEY, CDR2 SVGEGT. V lost 7 bases and J lost 2, with 14 bases in between. The CDR3 totals 15 residues. CDR3 sequence reads: CASTPGHTNTGELFF. CDR3 DNA: TGTGCCAGCACCCCCGGACACACAAACACCGGGGAGCTGTTTTTT.

The chain uses TRBV19 and TRBJ2-3; 8 bases map to TRBD2. CDR3 length: 14 amino acids. The V segment lost 4 bases and the J segment 7 bases; nucleotides outside the gene matches: 7. Germline CDR1 is LNHDA and CDR2 is SQIVND (reference sequence). The CDR3, as DNA: TGTGCCAGTAGTACCTCCGGGACTAGGAATACGCAGTATTTT. Protein sequence: CASSTSGTRNTQYF.

V usage is TRBV11-2 and J usage is TRBJ2-7; 10 nucleotides align to TRBD2. The CDR3 spans 12 residues. Trimming at V came to 4 bases and at J to 9 bases, leaving 3 bases not matched to a gene. Germline lookup yields CDR1 SGHAT and CDR2 FQNNGV. The CDR3 nucleotides read TGTGCCAGCAGCTCTAGCGGGAGCGGGCAGTACTTC. Its translation is CASSSSGSGQYF.

This clonotype was picked up many times. A junction end diverges from the germline sequence, so it may reflect a read error. This chain connects TRBV7-7 to TRBJ2-3; 10 nucleotides agree with TRBD2. Germline lookup yields CDR1 SSHAT and CDR2 FNYEAQ (reference sequence). The CDR3 sequence is 15 residues long. The CDR3 region has the DNA TGTGCTAGCAGCAGAGGGACTAGCGGCACAGATACGCAGTATTTT. Translating gives CASSRGTSGTDTQYF.

The gene calls are TRBV6-1 and TRBJ2-7, with 9 nucleotides matching TRBD1. After removal of 5 bases from V and 0 bases from J, the junction contained 5 bases not matched to a gene. The CDR3 length is 15 residues. Germline V CDR1 and CDR2: MNHNS, SASEGT. The CDR3 reads CASSRDRESSYEQYF. The CDR3 coding sequence is TGTGCCAGCAGTAGGGACAGGGAGAGCTCCTACGAGCAGTACTTC.

This sequence joins TRBV5-1 and TRBJ2-3; D remains ambiguous. This CDR3 spans 17 amino acids. Trimming left V 3 bases short and J 4 bases short, with 21 bases between. Per the germline V gene, CDR1 is SGHRS and CDR2 is YFSETQ. The DNA of the CDR3 is TGCGCCAGCAGCTCCTCGACCGCGGCCGTCGTCGCAGATACGCAGTATTTT. It yields the protein CASSSSTAAVVADTQYF.

The genes are TRBV6-1 and TRBJ1-2; D remains unclear. The CDR3 consists of 13 residues. Germline CDR1 is MNHNS and CDR2 is SASEGT. Trimming cost V 6 bases and J 2 bases, with 10 bases left between them. CDR3 amino acids: CASRPSENYGYTF. In DNA, the CDR3 is TGTGCCAGCAGGCCCTCAGAGAACTATGGCTACACCTTC.

This clonotype was seen a few times. The rearrangement links TRBV11-1 to TRBJ1-1, with 8 bases fitting TRBD1. The CDR3 is 13 residues long. Germline V gene sequence: CDR1 SGHAT, CDR2 FQDESV (reference sequence). V lost 5 bases to trimming and J lost 8 bases; unmatched junction nucleotides: 7. Written as DNA, the CDR3 is TGTGCCAGCAGCCCGAACCGGGACAGGGAAGCTTTCTTT. This encodes CASSPNRDREAFF.

CDR3 DNA: TGTGCCAGCAGTCGATGGACAGGGAATCAGCCCCAGCATTTT. Residues: CASSRWTGNQPQHF. J is TRBJ1-5 and V is TRBV2, with 8 bases lining up with TRBD1. The trim removed 5 bases at V and 4 bases at J, leaving 4 bases unmatched. Germline V CDR1 and CDR2: SNHLY, FYNNEI. The CDR3 contains 14 residues.

This chain links TRBV9 with TRBJ2-1; D might be TRBD1 (5 bases). The length of the CDR3 is 15 residues. Germline CDR1 is SGDLS and CDR2 is YYNGEE. The ends were cut back, 0 bases at V and 6 bases at J, with 13 bases in the middle. The CDR3 DNA is TGTGCCAGCAGCGTAGCTCTAGACAGATTCAATGAGCAGTTCTTC. Residues: CASSVALDRFNEQFF.

The chain employs TRBV20-1 and TRBJ2-6, with D possibly being TRBD1 (5 bases). The V end was cut by 6 bases, the J end by 4 bases, with 19 bases between. The CDR3 has 16 residues. CDR1 and CDR2 from the germline V gene are DFQATT and SNEGSKA (reference sequence). DNA for the CDR3: TGCAGTGCCCCCCCCCCTCTAGGGGCAGGGGCCAACGTCCTGACTTTC. It yields the protein CSAPPPLGAGANVLTF.

J is TRBJ2-3 and V is TRBV7-9; 14 bases are shared with TRBD2. The V segment lost 5 bases and the J segment 0 bases; nucleotides outside the gene matches: 7. The CDR3 is made up of 18 amino acids. Per germline, CDR1 SEHNR and CDR2 FQNEAQ (reference sequence). The CDR3 sequence is CASSPDWTSGRSTDTQYF. The CDR3 DNA follows: TGTGCCAGCAGCCCAGATTGGACTAGCGGGAGGAGCACAGATACGCAGTATTTT. The full variable domain, rest sourced from reference TRBV7-9 and TRBJ2-3, is DTGVSQNPRHKITKRGQNVTFRCDPISEHNRLYWYRQTLGQGPEFLTYFQNEAQLEKSRLLSDRFSAERPKGSFSTLEIQRTEQGDSAMYLCASSPDWTSGRSTDTQYFGPGTRLTVL.

In its sample, this clonotype was seen a few times. The V call is TRBV28, the J call TRBJ1-6; possible D gene TRBD1, 5 bases. Germline V lookup: CDR1 MDHEN, CDR2 SYDVKM. V shed 6 bases and J shed 10 bases, with 10 bases lying between them. The CDR3 totals 12 residues. CDR3 sequence: CASRGLGSPLHF. The CDR3 DNA follows: TGTGCCAGCAGGGGGCTCGGGTCACCCCTCCACTTT.